Each of the 32 T cell receptor beta chains below was sequenced from the same sample in a study of T cells in narcolepsy. Profiled with immunoSEQ multiplex PCR; TCRdb holds only in-frame clones, not every one. The sample records 20,000 to 30,000 clones, approximately 85% being singletons. What was sequenced was memory (CD45RA-) CD4+ T cells from blood. These receptors were obtained from a human donor in good health.

This rearrangement joins TRBV9 to TRBJ2-7, with D possibly TRBD2 on 6 matching bases. Per germline, CDR1 SGDLS and CDR2 YYNGEE. This CDR3 comprises 14 residues. V lost 4 bases to trimming and J lost 6 bases, with 17 bases between them. The DNA for the CDR3 is TGTGCCAGCAGCACAACAGGTCGGGGAGGCGAGCAGTACTTC. The encoded protein is CASSTTGRGGEQYF.

This clone was found a few times. The genes are TRBV5-8 and TRBJ1-5, with D possibly TRBD1 on 6 matching bases. The CDR3 runs 15 residues. Trimming stripped 0 bases from V and 8 bases from J, with 15 bases between. The germline V gene has CDR1 SGHTS and CDR2 YDEGEE. The CDR3 sequence: CASSLAGEGGKPQHF. CDR3 bases: TGTGCCAGCAGCTTGGCGGGGGAGGGGGGGAAGCCCCAGCATTTT. The full variable domain, with the rest looked up from reference TRBV5-8 and TRBJ1-5, is EAGVTQSPTHLIKTRGQQATLRCSPISGHTSVYWYQQALGLGLQFLLWYDEGEERNRGNFPPRFSGRQFPNYSSELNVNALELEDSALYLCASSLAGEGGKPQHFGDGTRLSIL.

This chain uses TRBV7-6 with TRBJ1-1, with a weak D call TRBD1 (5 bases). CDR1 SGHVS and CDR2 FNYEAQ come from the germline V gene. The ends were cut back, 1 base at V and 7 bases at J, with 10 bases in the middle. This CDR3 has 13 amino acids. The CDR3 sequence: CASSLVRQSEAFF. CDR3 DNA: TGTGCCAGCAGCTTAGTAAGACAGAGTGAAGCTTTCTTT.

This clone occurred a few times. The chain has TRBV6-4 and TRBJ2-3, with 7 bases aligning to TRBD2. The CDR3 is made up of 17 amino acids. Trimming cost V 2 bases and J 6 bases; bases outside gene matches: 14. The germline V gene has CDR1 MRHNA and CDR2 SNTAGT. The CDR3 region has the DNA TGTGCCAGCAGTGACCCACCCTCGGGCGGGAGAGTCGATACGCAGTATTTT. Translating gives CASSDPPSGGRVDTQYF.

This clone was seen just once. The gene calls are TRBV5-4 and TRBJ1-1; no reliable D call. The CDR3 has 13 amino acids. The V gene lost 3 bases and the J gene lost 1 base, with 7 bases spanning the gap. CDR1 is SGHNT, CDR2 YYREEE, per germline (reference sequence). In DNA, the CDR3 is TGTGCCAGCAGCTCCCTGTCGAACACTGAAGCTTTCTTT. Protein: CASSSLSNTEAFF.

The J gene is TRBJ2-1, the V gene TRBV12-5, with D hard to call. The CDR3 covers 12 residues. CDR1 is LGHNT, CDR2 FRNRAP, per germline. The V end was cut by 8 bases, the J end by 6 bases, with 11 bases between. The CDR3 bases are TGTGCTAGTTCTCAAGTCTCCAATGAGCAGTTCTTC. Its translation is CASSQVSNEQFF.

V is TRBV6-1 and J is TRBJ2-1; 8 bases align to TRBD1. The CDR3 covers 15 residues. The junction had 6 bases not matched to a gene; V was cut back by 6 bases and J by 2 bases. Looked up from germline, CDR1 is MNHNS and CDR2 is SASEGT. CDR3 in amino acids: CASRADRGTYNEQFF. The CDR3 DNA sequence: TGTGCCAGCAGAGCAGACAGGGGAACCTACAATGAGCAGTTCTTC.

With respect to this clone: This sample also contains other DNA sequences that code for the same CDR3. V is TRBV18 and J is TRBJ2-5, with 7 bases fitting TRBD1. V dropped 3 bases and J dropped 2; count of bases not matched to a gene: 12. Germline CDR1 is KGHSH and CDR2 is LQKENI. The CDR3 covers 17 residues. The CDR3 DNA sequence: TGTGCCAGCTCACCGCAAGGGTCCGTGGGACAGCAAGAGACCCAGTACTTC. It encodes CASSPQGSVGQQETQYF.

The chain recombines TRBV19 with TRBJ1-5; 7 bases line up with TRBD1. Germline V CDR1 and CDR2: LNHDA, SQIVND (reference sequence). The trim removed 3 bases at V and 1 base at J, leaving 6 bases unmatched. The CDR3 totals 16 residues. CDR3 nucleotide sequence: TGTGCCAGTAGTATCCCCTGGGGACAGAGCAATCAGCCCCAGCATTTT. It yields the protein CASSIPWGQSNQPQHF.

This clone was detected a few times. The J gene is TRBJ1-4, the V gene TRBV5-4, with D uncertain. This CDR3 is 15 amino acids long. V dropped 3 bases and J dropped 0 bases, with 9 bases sitting between them. CDR1 is SGHNT, CDR2 YYREEE, per germline (reference sequence). CDR3 DNA: TGTGCCAGCAGCTGGGCAGGCGCAACTAATGAAAAACTGTTTTTT. Translated: CASSWAGATNEKLFF.

V usage is TRBV10-3 and J usage is TRBJ1-5; D is ambiguous. CDR1 and CDR2 from the germline V gene are ENHRY and SYGVKD. The CDR3 has 13 residues. With 6 bases removed from V and 5 bases from J, the gap between germline ends came to 11 bases. CDR3 coding DNA: TGTGCCATCAGATACGGGTCCGATCAGCCCCAGCATTTT. This sequence encodes CAIRYGSDQPQHF.

V and J are TRBV14 and TRBJ2-1; 9 bases map to TRBD2. CDR1 SGHDN and CDR2 FVKESK come from the germline V gene. The CDR3 is 16 residues long. Trimming cost V 3 bases and J 2 bases; bases outside gene matches: 5. The CDR3 here is CASSHPSGTPYNEQFF. The CDR3 nucleotides read TGTGCCAGCAGCCATCCTAGCGGGACTCCCTACAATGAGCAGTTCTTC.

This chain uses TRBV28 with TRBJ1-5; perhaps TRBD1 as D (6 bases). Looked up from germline, CDR1 is MDHEN and CDR2 is SYDVKM. The CDR3 sequence is 14 residues long. Trimming removed 4 bases from V and 8 bases from J, with 15 bases in between. The CDR3, as DNA: TGTGCCAGCAGTTGGGGGGCGGCGGGGAAGCCCCAGCATTTT. Protein product: CASSWGAAGKPQHF.

The chain employs TRBV10-3 and TRBJ2-5, with TRBD1 identical over 10 bases. The CDR3 runs to 17 residues. Germline V gene data show CDR1 as ENHRY and CDR2 as SYGVKD. The V gene end was trimmed by 6 bases and the J gene end by 5 bases; junction bases not matched to a gene: 15. Here the CDR3 reads CAISLLGQGVGGETQYF. The CDR3 DNA reads TGTGCCATCAGCCTCCTAGGACAGGGGGTTGGTGGGGAGACCCAGTACTTC.

J is TRBJ2-3 and V is TRBV5-4; possible D gene TRBD2, 6 bases. The CDR3 loop spans 15 amino acids. Trimming cost V 1 base and J 3 bases, with 12 bases left between them. The V gene's germline CDR1 is SGHNT and CDR2 YYREEE (reference sequence). DNA of the CDR3: TGTGCCAGCAGCTTGTTCGGGAGTGTGACAGATACGCAGTATTTT. Its translation: CASSLFGSVTDTQYF.

This clone was detected once. The V and J genes are TRBV29-1 and TRBJ1-5; possible D gene TRBD1, 6 bases. CDR1 is SQVTM and CDR2 is ANQGSEA in the germline V gene. The CDR3 sequence is 15 residues long. Trimming took off 5 bases at V and 0 bases at J, with 14 bases between the two ends. The CDR3 nucleotides are TGCAGCGTTCGGGGGGCCGCGGATAGCAATCAGCCCCAGCATTTT. Residues: CSVRGAADSNQPQHF.

The J gene is TRBJ2-7, the V gene TRBV30; 9 bases line up with TRBD1. The CDR3 has 13 residues. V trimming: 1 base; J trimming: 4 bases; junction bases outside the gene matches: 2. CDR1 is GTSNPN and CDR2 is SVGIG in the germline V gene (reference sequence). Here the CDR3 reads CAWSDRGPYEQYF. DNA for the CDR3: TGTGCCTGGAGTGACAGGGGGCCTTACGAGCAGTACTTC.

The rearrangement uses TRBV27 and TRBJ1-2; the D gene is possibly TRBD1 (5 bases). The V and J ends lost 4 bases and 2 bases respectively, with 8 bases between them. The CDR3 is made up of 13 amino acids. The V gene's germline CDR1 is MNHEY and CDR2 SMNVEV (reference sequence). The CDR3 sequence: CASSWEGNYGYTF. DNA for the CDR3: TGTGCCAGCAGTTGGGAGGGGAACTATGGCTACACCTTC.

The gene calls are TRBV5-1 and TRBJ1-1; D gene uncertain. The ends were cut back, 7 bases at V and 5 bases at J, with 18 bases in the middle. Germline CDR1 reads SGHRS; CDR2 reads YFSETQ. This CDR3 contains 14 residues. CDR3 amino acids: CASALTRPGTEAFF. CDR3 DNA sequence: TGCGCCAGCGCCTTGACGAGGCCCGGGACTGAAGCTTTCTTT.

The chain is built from TRBV6-5 and TRBJ1-1; TRBD1 agrees at 8 bases. Germline-derived CDR1 and CDR2 are MNHEY and SVGAGI. V dropped 8 bases and J dropped 5; count of bases not matched to a gene: 7. This CDR3 comprises 13 residues. DNA of the CDR3: TGTGCCAGCTACGGAACAGGGGGAACTGAAGCTTTCTTT. Translation: CASYGTGGTEAFF.

The chain joins TRBV6-6 to TRBJ2-7, with a tentative D call TRBD1 (5 bases). The V end was cut by 5 bases, the J end by 3 bases, with 17 bases between. The CDR3 consists of 15 residues. Germline V gene sequence: CDR1 MNHNY, CDR2 SVGAGI (reference sequence). The CDR3 nucleotides read TGTGCCAGCAGTCTTGGACCGTTAGGGGTCTACGAGCAGTACTTC. This translates into CASSLGPLGVYEQYF.

The chain has TRBV19 and TRBJ2-3, with 8 bases matching TRBD2. Germline lookup yields CDR1 LNHDA and CDR2 SQIVND (reference sequence). V shed 1 base, J shed 0 bases, and the junction held 12 bases outside the gene matches. The CDR3 sequence is 19 residues long. The CDR3 sequence: CASSIGGGLAKTSTDTQYF. CDR3 in DNA: TGTGCCAGTAGTATAGGGGGAGGACTAGCCAAGACTAGCACAGATACGCAGTATTTT.

About this clone: The sample carries other DNA sequences with the same CDR3. J is TRBJ1-2 and V is TRBV7-9; 8 nucleotides line up with TRBD1. Germline-derived CDR1 and CDR2 are SEHNR and FQNEAQ (reference sequence). The V segment lost 3 bases and the J segment 8 bases; nucleotides outside the gene matches: 5. The CDR3 covers 13 residues. CDR3 region: CASSFQGARGYTF. CDR3 DNA sequence: TGTGCCAGCAGCTTCCAGGGGGCGCGGGGCTACACCTTC.

The chain employs TRBV7-2 and TRBJ1-5; D may be TRBD1 (6 bases). The V gene's germline CDR1 is SGHTA and CDR2 FQGNSA. V lost 5 bases to trimming and J lost 6 bases, with 14 bases between them. The CDR3 is made up of 14 amino acids. CDR3 in DNA: TGTGCCAGCAGCCCAAAACAGGGAGGTCAGCCCCAGCATTTT. Translating gives CASSPKQGGQPQHF.

V gene TRBV9 combines with J gene TRBJ2-5; the match to TRBD2 covers 12 bases. The DNA end lines up better with TRBJ2-7; the J call may be wrong. The germline gives CDR1 SGDLS, CDR2 YYNGEE. CDR3 length: 15 residues. The CDR3 here is CASSVASGGDYEQYF. CDR3 sequence (DNA): TGTGCCAGCAGCGTAGCTAGCGGGGGGGACTACGAGCAGTACTTC.

V usage is TRBV11-2 and J usage is TRBJ1-4; D not certain. This CDR3 spans 15 amino acids. The ends were cut back, 2 bases at V and 7 bases at J, with 14 bases in the middle. Germline V gene lookup returns CDR1 SGHAT and CDR2 FQNNGV. The CDR3 here is CASSLYGGIGEKLFF. The CDR3 nucleotides read TGTGCCAGCAGCTTATACGGAGGGATAGGTGAAAAACTGTTTTTT.

The V call is TRBV28, the J call TRBJ1-5; maybe TRBD1 (5 bases). V lost 5 bases and J 0 bases, leaving 14 bases between the germline ends. Looked up from germline, CDR1 is MDHEN and CDR2 is SYDVKM. The CDR3 runs to 16 residues. CDR3 DNA: TGTGCCAGCAGTCCCCGGGACGGCAATAGCAATCAGCCCCAGCATTTT. Translated, it gives CASSPRDGNSNQPQHF.

Only one count was recorded for this clone. The V gene is TRBV28, the J gene TRBJ2-5; D is uncertain. The CDR3 contains 12 residues. CDR1 and CDR2 (germline): MDHEN, SYDVKM. Trimming took 0 bases from V and 3 from J, leaving 2 bases between them. Here the CDR3 DNA reads TGTGCCAGCAGTTTATGGAAAGAGACCCAGTACTTC. Translating it yields CASSLWKETQYF.

This clone has more than one count but fewer than ten. The J gene is TRBJ2-7, the V gene TRBV6-5; D uncertain. CDR3 length: 11 residues. Deletions cut 5 bases from V and 6 bases from J, with 8 bases between. Germline CDR1 reads MNHEY; CDR2 reads SVGAGI. The CDR3 region is CASSARLEQYF. The CDR3 nucleotides are TGTGCCAGCAGTGCCCGACTCGAGCAGTACTTC.

J is TRBJ2-7 and V is TRBV27; possible D gene TRBD2, 7 bases. Germline values: CDR1 MNHEY, CDR2 SMNVEV (reference sequence). V lost 0 bases and J 7 bases, leaving 16 bases between the germline ends. The length of the CDR3 is 15 residues. This CDR3 reads CASSLSARGGGEQYF. The CDR3 region has the DNA TGTGCCAGCAGTTTATCCGCTAGGGGGGGTGGGGAGCAGTACTTC.

The V call is TRBV5-4, the J call TRBJ2-5; possibly TRBD2 for D (6 bases). The CDR3 covers 15 residues. Per germline, CDR1 SGHNT and CDR2 YYREEE (reference sequence). Trimming took 4 bases from V and 4 from J, leaving 17 bases between them. The CDR3 sequence is CASSPSGRERETQYF. CDR3 in DNA: TGTGCCAGCAGCCCGAGTGGGCGGGAAAGAGAGACCCAGTACTTC.

This clone appeared a single time. The rearrangement uses TRBV2 and TRBJ1-1, with TRBD1 matching over 11 bases. CDR3 length equals 16 residues. From germline, CDR1 is SNHLY and CDR2 FYNNEI. The junction had 8 bases not matched to a gene; V was cut back by 3 bases and J by 5 bases. DNA for the CDR3: TGTGCCAGCAGTGATCCGGGGGACAGGGGGAGAACTGAAGCTTTCTTT. This gives the protein CASSDPGDRGRTEAFF.